In its sample, the clone carrying this TCR beta chain was seen many times. Its antigen is as yet unknown. This entry is derived from a study of T cells in Graves' hyperthyroidism and ophthalmopathy. Uncontrolled infection, other autoimmune disease, pregnancy or lactation disqualified patients from enrolment. Predating any ophthalmopathy symptoms, the blood sample was taken at first hyperthyroidism diagnosis. Study conclusions and caveats: Before onset, ophthalmopathy was predicted by the model a median around 6.2 months earlier. Ophthalmopathy was separated from stable hyperthyroidism by a 13 V-J model.

Researchers took RNA transcripts and amplified the TCR beta CDR3 regions from them. The study used the HTBI primer set for a first-round RT-PCR of the TCR CDR3. TCRdb called the multiplex PCR reads again in MiXCR, with one record for every CDR3 protein. The sample contains approximately 720,000 distinct CDR3 sequences, around a sixth of which appear only once. Specimen: blood. The clonotype was recovered from a woman aged 45-65 years with Graves' hyperthyroidism that later progressed to Graves' ophthalmopathy.

CDR3 DNA: TGTGCCAGCAGTGGCCAGCGGGGCTCCTACAATGAGCAGTTCTTC. It yields the protein CASSGQRGSYNEQFF. The chain links TRBV2 to TRBJ2-1; 7 nucleotides match TRBD2. The CDR3 is 15 amino acids. V shed 4 bases, J shed 0 bases, and the junction held 3 bases outside the gene matches. Germline values: CDR1 SNHLY, CDR2 FYNNEI.